The 7 T cell receptor beta chains reported below all come from one sample, sequenced in a study of T cells in localized non-small cell lung cancer. Data came from immunoSEQ multiplex PCR; TCRdb stores just in-frame clones and leaves some out. The table records fewer than 60,000 clones, about 80% of them present only once. The sequenced sample was peripheral blood, obtained before any cancer treatment. These receptors were collected from a female donor older than 55 with stage II squamous cell lung carcinoma.

This clone appeared a single time. V is TRBV18 and J is TRBJ1-5; perhaps TRBD1 as D (6 bases). Germline lookup yields CDR1 KGHSH and CDR2 LQKENI. There are 15 residues in the CDR3. Trimming removed 6 bases from V and 5 bases from J, with 17 bases in between. The CDR3 sequence is CASSRGGARDQPQHF. The CDR3 coding sequence is TGTGCCAGCTCCAGGGGTGGGGCAAGGGATCAGCCCCAGCATTTT.

This clone showed up just once. V and J are TRBV5-1 and TRBJ1-2; 8 bases are shared with TRBD1. From germline, CDR1 is SGHRS and CDR2 YFSETQ. CDR3 length: 13 amino acids. Germline trimming cut 2 bases from V and 7 bases from J; bases unmatched to any gene: 4. DNA for the CDR3: TGCGCCAGCAGCTTTGCAGGACAGGGTGGCTACACCTTC. It specifies CASSFAGQGGYTF.

This chain joins TRBV10-3 and TRBJ1-5; 7 positions agree with TRBD1. V lost 8 bases and J lost 7; bases outside the gene matches: 5. Germline values: CDR1 ENHRY, CDR2 SYGVKD. CDR3 length: 12 residues. This CDR3 is CAIGGQYQPQHF. The CDR3 DNA follows: TGTGCCATCGGGGGACAGTACCAGCCCCAGCATTTT.

This chain joins TRBV6-6 and TRBJ1-3; D might be TRBD1 (5 bases). Trimming removed 0 bases from V and 4 bases from J, with 13 bases in between. This CDR3 region has 16 residues. Germline V gene data show CDR1 as MNHNY and CDR2 as SVGAGI (reference sequence). CDR3 DNA: TGTGCCAGCAGTTACTCGTCGGGGGTCGGGGGAAACACCATATATTTT. Translating gives CASSYSSGVGGNTIYF.

Comment on this clone: An end of the junction differs from the germline gene, which may be a read error. The chain joins TRBV2 to TRBJ1-4; possibly TRBD1 for D (6 bases). This CDR3 comprises 15 residues. CDR1 and CDR2 from the germline V gene are SNHLY and FYNNEI. Here the CDR3 reads CASSSQGMGNEKLFF. The DNA for the CDR3 is TGTGCCAGCAGTAGTCAGGGGATGGGTAATGAGAAACTGTTTTTT.

The V gene is TRBV6-5, the J gene TRBJ1-2, with TRBD1 as a possible D gene (6 bases). The CDR3 length is 15 residues. From germline, CDR1 is MNHEY and CDR2 SVGAGI. Between the trimmed V and J ends, which lost 4 bases and 5 bases, there was a span of 17 bases. The CDR3 spells CASSFVQGPRYGYTF. CDR3 DNA sequence: TGTGCCAGCAGTTTCGTACAGGGACCGAGGTATGGCTACACCTTC.

This clone was seen just once. The chain links TRBV5-1 to TRBJ1-4, with a possible D match to TRBD1 (6 bases). This CDR3 has 16 amino acids. Trimming left V 4 bases short and J 4 bases short, with 17 bases between. CDR1 and CDR2 from the germline V gene are SGHRS and YFSETQ. In DNA form, the CDR3 reads TGCGCCAGCAGCCCGGGGACAAGGGACGATAATGAAAAACTGTTTTTT. Translating gives CASSPGTRDDNEKLFF.